Listed below are T cell receptor beta chains from one sample, sequenced in a study of shared clonotypes between healthy human individuals. Some clones are missing from TCRdb's copy, which holds only in-frame ones; the method was immunoSEQ multiplex PCR. The repertoire holds more than 400,000 clones, with 81% as singletons. Material for sequencing was PBMCs. The receptors were gathered from a middle-aged woman in good health. Some clones in this sample may be carry-over from other donors' samples. The CDR3 runs from the conserved cysteine through the conserved F or W. The D gene is left open where the match is weak. Some rows mark clone size as missing; the rest say once, few, many or name a class of expanded clone.

V gene,clone size,J gene,D gene,CDR3 DNA,CDR3 protein
TRBV7-2,NA,TRBJ2-5,TRBD2,TGTGCCAGCAGCCACGGACTAGCGGGGTGGTTGAGGGTCCAAGAGACCCAGTACTTC,CASSHGLAGWLRVQETQYF
TRBV6-1,NA,TRBJ2-5,NA,TGTGCCAGCAGTGACTGGAGGGGGCAAGAGACCCAGTACTTC,CASSDWRGQETQYF
TRBV18,NA,TRBJ1-5,TRBD1,TGTGCCAGCTCACGAGGACAGGGGGCGGTGGAGCCCCAGCATTTT,CASSRGQGAVEPQHF
TRBV28,NA,TRBJ2-7,NA,TGTGCCAGCAGTTTACGTCAGTCCTACGAGCAGTACTTC,CASSLRQSYEQYF
TRBV6-4,NA,TRBJ2-7,NA,TGTGCCAGCAGTGATCGCCGGTCCTACGAGCAGTACTTC,CASSDRRSYEQYF
TRBV19,once,TRBJ1-1,NA,TGTGCCAGTAGTACCGATGGGGGGGTTCGGAACACTGAAGCTTTCTTT,CASSTDGGVRNTEAFF
TRBV7-6,NA,TRBJ2-1,TRBD2,TGTGCCAGCAGCCTCCGGGACTACCACAATGAGCAGTTCTTC,CASSLRDYHNEQFF
TRBV6-1,NA,TRBJ2-3,TRBD1,TGTGCCAGCTCGGACAGGGGAACAGATACGCAGTATTTT,CASSDRGTDTQYF
TRBV4-2,many,TRBJ2-5,TRBD2,TGTGCCAGCAGCCAAGATAAGCGGGGACAAGAGACCCAGTACTTC,CASSQDKRGQETQYF
TRBV18,NA,TRBJ1-2,NA,TGTGCCAGCTCACCACCGGGAGACTATGGCTACACCTTC,CASSPPGDYGYTF
TRBV27,NA,TRBJ1-2,TRBD1,TGTGCCAGCAGGATTTCGGACAGGGAATATGGCTACACCTTC,CASRISDREYGYTF
TRBV11-2,NA,TRBJ2-7,TRBD2,TGTGCCAGCAGCTTTAGCGGGGTCTACGAGCAGTACTTC,CASSFSGVYEQYF
TRBV5-1,NA,TRBJ2-1,TRBD2,TGCGCCAGCAGCTTGGATGGGACTAGTGGCGTTAGTGAGCAGTTCTTC,CASSLDGTSGVSEQFF
TRBV19,NA,TRBJ1-2,NA,TGTGAGCCGACAGAGCCGTACTATGGCTACACCTTC,CEPTEPYYGYTF
TRBV7-2,NA,TRBJ2-7,TRBD2,TGTGCCAGCAGCTTAGGTGGCGGGAGGGCCCACGAGCAGTACTTC,CASSLGGGRAHEQYF
TRBV6-5,NA,TRBJ1-4,NA,TGTGCCAGCAGTTACTCCATAGGGGCAACTAATGAAAAACTGTTTTTT,CASSYSIGATNEKLFF
TRBV2,NA,TRBJ1-4,TRBD1,TGTGCCAGCAGCGCTGGACAGGGTTATGAAAAACTGTTTTTT,CASSAGQGYEKLFF
TRBV5-6,NA,TRBJ2-3,NA,TGTGCCAGCAGCTTGGCCGGGGTGGGGGCTAGCACAGATACGCAGTATTTT,CASSLAGVGASTDTQYF
TRBV15,many,TRBJ2-2,NA,TGTGCCACCAGCAGAGATATGAGGGAGGTTGGCGGGGAGCTGTTTTTT,CATSRDMREVGGELFF
TRBV11-1,NA,TRBJ2-3,NA,TGTGCCAGCAGCTCGTGGGGGGCCCGGGATACGCAGTATTTT,CASSSWGARDTQYF
TRBV5-1,NA,TRBJ2-1,NA,TGCGCCAGCAGCTTGAGGGCTACAGACAATGAGCAGTTCTTC,CASSLRATDNEQFF
TRBV5-1,NA,TRBJ2-7,TRBD1,TGCGCCAGCAGCTCGACAGGGGTCGGCTACGAGCAGTACTTC,CASSSTGVGYEQYF
TRBV6-1,NA,TRBJ1-2,NA,TGTGCCAGCAGTGAAAGGGCCGGGACCGAGGGGTATGGCTACACCTTC,CASSERAGTEGYGYTF
TRBV7-3,once,TRBJ2-5,TRBD2,TGTGCCAGCAGCCCGGCGGGACTATCAGTGGAGACCCAGTACTTC,CASSPAGLSVETQYF
TRBV6-6,NA,TRBJ2-5,NA,TGTGCCAGCAGTACCCCCGAGACAGGAGAGACCCAGTACTTC,CASSTPETGETQYF
TRBV12-5,NA,TRBJ1-2,NA,TGTGCTAGTGGTACAGGGCAGTCCGATGGCTACACCTTC,CASGTGQSDGYTF
TRBV5-1,NA,TRBJ2-3,NA,TGCGCCAGCAGCCCTTTATCCACAGATACGCAGTATTTT,CASSPLSTDTQYF
TRBV7-9,NA,TRBJ2-7,NA,TGTGCCAGCAGCTTAGTGGGACGGGTGTCCTACGAGCAGTACTTC,CASSLVGRVSYEQYF
TRBV9,once,TRBJ1-3,NA,TGTGCCAGCAGCGTAAATCTCGGCAACTCTGGAAACACCATATATTTT,CASSVNLGNSGNTIYF
TRBV11-2,NA,TRBJ2-2,NA,TGTGCCAGCAGCCCCCCGGCGAACACCGGGGAGCTGTTTTTT,CASSPPANTGELFF
TRBV5-1,many,TRBJ2-6,TRBD1,TGCGCCAGCGCGACCGGGACAGGGTTTTCTGGGGCCAACGTCCTGACTTTC,CASATGTGFSGANVLTF
TRBV9,NA,TRBJ2-3,NA,TGTGCCAGCAGCCCCCCTGGGGGTACAGATACGCAGTATTTT,CASSPPGGTDTQYF
TRBV2,NA,TRBJ2-3,NA,TGTGCCAGCAGTGTAAGACGCGGGATTACTAGCACAGATACGCAGTATTTT,CASSVRRGITSTDTQYF
TRBV5-1,NA,TRBJ2-5,NA,TGCGCCAGCAGCTGGCTGAGCGGGCGCCAAGAGACCCAGTACTTC,CASSWLSGRQETQYF
TRBV28,NA,TRBJ1-2,NA,TGTGCCAGCAGTTTAGTGACAGTCGTTACGGGCTATGGCTACACCTTC,CASSLVTVVTGYGYTF
TRBV29-1,NA,TRBJ2-1,TRBD2,TGCAGCGCCCCTCCCGGGGGGAGCTCCTACAATGAGCAGTTCTTC,CSAPPGGSSYNEQFF
TRBV6-1,NA,TRBJ2-2,NA,TGTGCCAGCAGTGGAGAGAGTTTCGACACCGGGGAGCTGTTTTTT,CASSGESFDTGELFF
TRBV5-1,NA,TRBJ2-5,NA,TGCGCCAGCAGCCTCGGCAGGGAAGAGACCCAGTACTTC,CASSLGREETQYF
TRBV5-1,NA,TRBJ2-1,TRBD2,TGCGCCAGCAGCCCGGCGGGAGACTCCTACAATGAGCAGTTCTTC,CASSPAGDSYNEQFF
TRBV28,NA,TRBJ1-1,NA,TGTGCCAGCAGTCTAGACAGGCCGCGGGGGGCGAACACTGAAGCTTTCTTT,CASSLDRPRGANTEAFF
TRBV4-3,NA,TRBJ2-2,TRBD1,TGCGCCAGCAGCCGAGAAACAGGGGTGGTAGACCCGAACACCGGGGAGCTGTTTTTT,CASSRETGVVDPNTGELFF
TRBV10-2,NA,TRBJ1-5,TRBD1,TGCGCCAGTATGGACAGGGAGTATCAGCCCCAGCATTTT,CASMDREYQPQHF
TRBV7-2,NA,TRBJ2-7,NA,TGTGCCAGCAGCCTCCGGGACGGACGTTCGAGCGAGCAGTACTTC,CASSLRDGRSSEQYF
TRBV18,NA,TRBJ1-2,TRBD1,TGTGCCAGCTCACCAGGACAGGGAAATGGCTACACCTTC,CASSPGQGNGYTF
TRBV7-2,NA,TRBJ2-7,NA,TGTGCCAGCAGCTTAGCGGCGACCCGCGCCTACGAGCAGTACTTC,CASSLAATRAYEQYF
TRBV23-1,NA,TRBJ1-5,NA,TGCGCCACAACACGGACCCAGCATTTT,CATTRTQHF
TRBV19,NA,TRBJ1-1,NA,TGTGCCAGTAGTATGAGGAACACTGAAGCTTTCTTT,CASSMRNTEAFF
TRBV5-1,NA,TRBJ1-5,NA,TGCGCCAGCAGCTTGGGAGCCGGGGGTACCGATCAGCCCCAGCATTTT,CASSLGAGGTDQPQHF